The 20 T cell receptor beta chains listed next were all sequenced from one sample in a study of control samples from healthy donors and cancer patients. Clones were read by immunoSEQ multiplex PCR, and TCRdb kept only the in-frame ones, dropping some. The profile shows around 120,000 clones, around 87% of them singletons. The source material was blood. The source is a man in his sixties in good health.

The chain recombines TRBV28 with TRBJ2-7; 8 bases line up with TRBD1. The germline V gene has CDR1 MDHEN and CDR2 SYDVKM. V gave up 6 bases and J gave up 5 bases; unmatched junction bases: 6. This CDR3 is built from 13 residues. The CDR3 reads CASRPGGSDEQYF. DNA for the CDR3: TGTGCCAGCAGACCAGGGGGCTCGGACGAGCAGTACTTC.

This clone was found once. The J gene is TRBJ2-2, the V gene TRBV27, with D perhaps assigned TRBD1 or TRBD2 (5 bases each). V was trimmed by 0 bases and J by 1 base, leaving 6 bases between them. Germline loops: CDR1 MNHEY, CDR2 SMNVEV (reference sequence). The length of the CDR3 is 15 residues. Written as DNA, the CDR3 is TGTGCCAGCAGTTTATCGGGACGGAACACCGGGGAGCTGTTTTTT. It is translated as CASSLSGRNTGELFF.

The gene calls are TRBV10-2 and TRBJ2-3, with unresolved D. The V end lost 6 bases, the J end lost 0 bases, and 13 bases lay between the germline ends. The length of the CDR3 is 15 residues. The germline V gene has CDR1 WSHSY and CDR2 SAAADI. Here the CDR3 DNA reads TGCGCCAGCAGGCGCGCACCCACTAGCACAGATACGCAGTATTTT. This translates into CASRRAPTSTDTQYF.

This chain connects TRBV29-1 to TRBJ2-1; D ambiguous. This CDR3 has 10 residues. V was trimmed by 4 bases and J by 5 bases, leaving 3 bases between them. Looked up from germline, CDR1 is SQVTM and CDR2 is ANQGSEA. The CDR3 here is CSVAHNEQFF. The CDR3, as DNA: TGCAGCGTTGCACACAATGAGCAGTTCTTC.

The CDR3 loop is CASSFSGEETQYF. The CDR3 DNA reads as TGTGCCAGCAGTTTTAGCGGGGAAGAGACCCAGTACTTC. The chain uses TRBV7-9 and TRBJ2-5; TRBD2 matches 8 bases. The V gene's germline CDR1 is SEHNR and CDR2 FQNEAQ (reference sequence). The CDR3 sequence is 13 residues long. The V gene end was trimmed by 6 bases and the J gene end by 3 bases; junction bases not matched to a gene: 3.

Written as DNA, the CDR3 is TGTGCCAGCAGTTACGGGGGGACGAACACCGGGGAGCTGTTTTTT. Residues: CASSYGGTNTGELFF. The chain employs TRBV6-6 and TRBJ2-2, with a possible D match to TRBD2 (6 bases). Germline assignment: CDR1 MNHNY and CDR2 SVGAGI (reference sequence). V lost 2 bases and J lost 0, with 7 bases in between. This CDR3 is built from 15 residues.

The gene calls are TRBV5-1 and TRBJ2-2; D is possibly TRBD1 (5 bases). CDR3 length: 14 residues. Germline assignment: CDR1 SGHRS and CDR2 YFSETQ. Trimming removed 2 bases at V and 1 base at J, with 6 bases between. The CDR3 DNA is TGCGCCAGCAGCTTAACAGGGAACACCGGGGAGCTGTTTTTT. It is translated as CASSLTGNTGELFF.

The gene calls are TRBV19 and TRBJ1-1; D not resolved. The V and J ends lost 6 bases and 6 bases respectively, with 11 bases between them. The CDR3 is made up of 12 amino acids. The germline CDR1 and CDR2 sequences are LNHDA and SQIVND (reference sequence). The CDR3 loop is CASRDQTPEAFF. The CDR3 DNA reads TGTGCCAGTAGGGATCAGACCCCTGAAGCTTTCTTT.

The chain combines TRBV28 with TRBJ1-5; D remains ambiguous. This CDR3 has 12 amino acids. V was cut by 3 bases and J by 6 bases, with 6 bases left in between. Germline-derived CDR1 and CDR2 are MDHEN and SYDVKM. CDR3 in amino acids: CASSFGSQPQHF. CDR3 nucleotide sequence: TGTGCCAGCAGTTTCGGATCTCAGCCCCAGCATTTT.

The chain combines TRBV2 with TRBJ2-3; no clear D gene. The CDR3 extends over 15 amino acids. Trimming shortened V by 6 bases and J by 0 bases, and 13 bases separated the two germline ends. Germline V lookup: CDR1 SNHLY, CDR2 FYNNEI. For the CDR3, the DNA is TGTGCCAGCAGGGAATTAGACGTCAGCACAGATACGCAGTATTTT. This gives the protein CASRELDVSTDTQYF.

This clone is a singleton in its sample. This chain links TRBV27 with TRBJ1-5; possible D gene TRBD1, 6 bases. V lost 6 bases and J lost 0, with 12 bases in between. Germline CDR1 and CDR2: MNHEY and SMNVEV (reference sequence). The CDR3 is made up of 15 amino acids. The CDR3 loop reads CASRGPGASNQPQHF. CDR3 DNA sequence: TGTGCCAGCAGGGGGCCAGGGGCTAGCAATCAGCCCCAGCATTTT.

The V gene is TRBV9, the J gene TRBJ1-6, with D perhaps TRBD1 (5 bases). Germline V gives CDR1 SGDLS, CDR2 YYNGEE. The CDR3 runs to 13 residues. V was shortened by 0 bases and J by 8 bases, with 6 bases between the two germline ends. Written as DNA, the CDR3 is TGTGCCAGCAGCGTAGGGGGGGATTCACCCCTCCACTTT. The encoded protein is CASSVGGDSPLHF.

This clone was recorded only once. The chain couples TRBV28 to TRBJ1-6, with TRBD1 as a possible D gene (6 bases). The V gene lost 5 bases and the J gene lost 8 bases, with 16 bases spanning the gap. The CDR3 runs 15 residues. Germline lookup yields CDR1 MDHEN and CDR2 SYDVKM. Here the CDR3 DNA reads TGTGCCAGCAGTATACCGGGACACCATGATTCACCCCTCCACTTT. Its translation: CASSIPGHHDSPLHF. The variable domain in full, with the rest retrieved from reference TRBV28 and TRBJ1-6, is DVKVTQSSRYLVKRTGEKVFLECVQDMDHENMFWYRQDPGLGLRLIYFSYDVKMKEKGDIPEGYSVSREKKERFSLILESASTNQTSMYLCASSIPGHHDSPLHFGNGTRLTVT.

The rearrangement joins TRBV3-1 (or the pseudogene TRBV3-2) to TRBJ2-2; TRBD2 matches 7 bases. The length of the CDR3 is 16 residues. The germline gives CDR1 LGHDT, CDR2 YNNKEL (reference sequence). Trimming cost V 1 base and J 6 bases; bases outside gene matches: 8. The CDR3 here is CASSQVGEGSPGELFF. CDR3 bases: TGTGCCAGCAGCCAAGTGGGGGAGGGCAGTCCCGGGGAGCTGTTTTTT.

This clone has just one count. The genes are TRBV13 and TRBJ1-3, with D hard to call. This CDR3 is built from 14 residues. Trimming took off 3 bases at V and 3 bases at J, with 9 bases between the two ends. The V gene's germline CDR1 is PRHDT and CDR2 FYEKMQ (reference sequence). Written as DNA, the CDR3 is TGTGCCAGCAGCTTTGTGGATTATGGAAACACCATATATTTT. Residues: CASSFVDYGNTIYF.

The chain recombines TRBV5-4 with TRBJ2-5; D is possibly TRBD1 (6 bases). V was cut by 5 bases and J by 5 bases, with 19 bases left in between. CDR3 length equals 15 residues. Germline V gives CDR1 SGHNT, CDR2 YYREEE (reference sequence). CDR3 coding DNA: TGTGCCAGCAGTATGCAGGGGCCGGGATTGGAGACCCAGTACTTC. This codes for CASSMQGPGLETQYF.

The chain employs TRBV7-2 and TRBJ1-1; a possible D gene is TRBD1 (5 bases). V gave up 5 bases and J gave up 1 base, with 11 bases separating them. CDR1 and CDR2 (germline): SGHTA, FQGNSA. CDR3 size: 14 residues. The CDR3 protein is CASSQMGQNTEAFF. The CDR3 region has the DNA TGTGCCAGCAGCCAAATGGGGCAGAACACTGAAGCTTTCTTT. The full variable domain, with the rest looked up from reference TRBV7-2 and TRBJ1-1, is GAGVSQSPSNKVTEKGKDVELRCDPISGHTALYWYRQSLGQGLEFLIYFQGNSAPDKSGLPSDRFSAERTGGSVSTLTIQRTQQEDSAVYLCASSQMGQNTEAFFGQGTRLTVV.

The rearrangement uses TRBV24-1 and TRBJ2-3; D unresolved. Trimming took 3 bases from V and 2 from J, leaving 5 bases between them. CDR3 length: 13 amino acids. In germline, CDR1 is KGHDR, CDR2 SFDVKD. CDR3 residues: CATSDPPTDTQYF. CDR3 coding DNA: TGTGCCACCAGTGATCCGCCCACAGATACGCAGTATTTT.

This chain connects TRBV18 to TRBJ1-6, with TRBD1 as a possible D gene (6 bases). Germline V lookup: CDR1 KGHSH, CDR2 LQKENI. V shed 3 bases and J shed 10 bases, with 19 bases lying between them. This CDR3 spans 16 amino acids. In DNA form, the CDR3 reads TGTGCCAGCTCACCCGATTGGGGGCTGGGGGAGTCACCCCTCCACTTT. Translated, it gives CASSPDWGLGESPLHF.

This clone was found a few times. This chain uses TRBV5-4 with TRBJ2-1; 7 bases fit TRBD1. Germline CDR1 is SGHNT and CDR2 is YYREEE (reference sequence). The V and J ends lost 5 bases and 12 bases, in that order; junction bases with no gene match: 8. There are 12 residues in the CDR3. The CDR3 nucleotides are TGTGCCAGCAGTCTCGACAGGGAGCTGCAGTTCTTC. As protein: CASSLDRELQFF.